This TCR beta chain was recorded in a study of blood T cell repertoires in COVID-19 (TCRdb year 2020). About the full investigation: Samples from collaborators originated in the United States, Italy and Spain and spanned both the acute and convalescent phases of COVID-19. The material from the prospective study consisted of cDNA or gDNA derived from T cells, B-cell-depleted T cells, or PBMCs. Deeply sampled blood TCRbeta repertoires from subjects exposed to, actively infected with, or recovered from COVID-19 were included in the dataset. The repertoires were made available in a free public database intended to serve as a resource for research on the immune response to SARS-CoV-2. Samples were obtained from the ongoing ImmuneRACE study (first 160 participants) and from 1,200 or so subjects provided by 6 global collaborators. Sample metadata almost always included a de-identified subject ID, COVID-19 status, age in years and sex. Where available, HLA class I and class II types were taken from metadata supplied by the sample provider and were not determined by assay-based typing. Summary of the overall study and its limitations: The quantity of clinical and demographic metadata differed by source and by participant and was supplied without curation.

The immunoSEQ Assay, a bias-controlled multiplex PCR, was used to amplify TCRbeta CDR3 regions from genomic DNA. Turning to the authors' computational methods: Within the assay, amplification of reference gene primers was used to estimate how many nucleated cells each sample contained. To quantify the absolute abundance of each unique TCRbeta CDR3 rearrangement, sequence reads were collapsed and filtered. For each sample, productive Simpson clonality was calculated as the square root of Simpson's diversity index over productive rearrangements. TCRdb provides this immuneACCESS table in a form limited to in-frame rearrangements. Some clones are lacking; in checked studies, under half of them reflect an unresolved V gene, and why the rest are absent is not known. V, J and clone size reflect that table, while D and trimming were determined from the DNA. This sample holds hundreds of thousands of clones; roughly 90% were observed only once. The ten largest clones add up to around 2.5% of the sample.

For CDR1 and CDR2, the germline V gene lists MRHNA and SNTAGT. The CDR3, from cysteine to phenylalanine, totals 14 residues. The CDR3 DNA has 42 bases and is translated from base 1. The germline V and J ends show losses of 6 bases and 2 bases respectively, and no gene match explains 3 bases of the junction. In the prospective study, participants were roughly 18 to 95 years old, resided in approximately 22 geographic areas of the United States, and were enrolled through a virtual design. In the prospective study, cohorts were assigned on the basis of participant-reported clinical history obtained from a screening survey and a study questionnaire. Recovered participants in ImmuneRACE Cohort 3 were defined by two consecutive negative NP/OP PCR tests, clearance by a healthcare professional, or resolution of symptoms. In the prospective study, mobile phlebotomists collected whole blood, serum and a nasopharyngeal or oropharyngeal swab from each participant. Prospective study participants could optionally give additional blood draws and questionnaires over an approximately 2-month period. Prospective study blood samples were shipped either frozen or at room temperature before DNA extraction.

Note on this clone: Its antigen is not yet known. No much larger clone is present one base from it, and per-base qualities are unavailable.

The V and J genes are TRBV6-4 and TRBJ2-2; a stretch of 7 junction bases matches TRBD2. Sequencing was performed on PBMCs or T cells enriched from blood (not recorded which). This sequence originates from a man in his sixties who had recovered from COVID-19. The CDR3: CASSTSDNTGELFF. The base sequence is TGTGCCAGCAGCACTAGCGACAACACCGGGGAGCTGTTTTTT.